This TCR beta chain was documented in a study of blood T cell repertoires in COVID-19. Repertoires were generated with immunoSEQ multiplex PCR, while TCRdb's copy carries only in-frame clones and drops some. The sample holds more than 110,000 clones, 65% to 85% seen once. After removal of 7 bases from V and 6 bases from J, the junction contained 10 bases not matched to a gene. This CDR3 is built from 14 residues. CDR1 is GTSNPN and CDR2 is SVGIG in the germline V gene (reference sequence). Specimen: peripheral blood. This sequence originates from a woman aged 55-70 years with acute or convalescent COVID-19. This chain links TRBV30 with TRBJ2-1; 9 bases align to TRBD2. The CDR3 loop reads CAYQREDQGNEQFF. CDR3 sequence (DNA): TGTGCCTACCAGCGGGAGGACCAAGGCAATGAGCAGTTCTTC.